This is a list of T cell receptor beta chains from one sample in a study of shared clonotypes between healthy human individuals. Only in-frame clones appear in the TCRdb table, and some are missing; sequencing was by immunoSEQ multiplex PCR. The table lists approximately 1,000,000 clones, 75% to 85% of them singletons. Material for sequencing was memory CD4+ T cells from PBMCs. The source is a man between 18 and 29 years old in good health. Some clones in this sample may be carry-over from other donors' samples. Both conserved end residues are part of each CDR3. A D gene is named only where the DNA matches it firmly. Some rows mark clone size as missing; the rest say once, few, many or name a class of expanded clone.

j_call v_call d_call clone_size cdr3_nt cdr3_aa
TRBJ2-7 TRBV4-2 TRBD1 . TGTGCCAGCAGCCAAGACAAAAACAGGGGATCCTACGAGCAGTACTTC CASSQDKNRGSYEQYF
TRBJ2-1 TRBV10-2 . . TGCGCCCCAGGCGAGGTGGAAGGTCCGATTGAGCAGTTCTTC CAPGEVEGPIEQFF
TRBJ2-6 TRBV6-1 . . TGTGCCAGCAGTGAAGCAGTGGTGACATTTGGGGCCAACGTCCTGACTTTC CASSEAVVTFGANVLTF
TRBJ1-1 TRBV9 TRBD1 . TGTGCCAGCAGCGAGGGGGACAGGGATTCTCCTGAAGCTTTCTTT CASSEGDRDSPEAFF
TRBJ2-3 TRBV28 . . TGTGCCAGCAGTTTAGGTTTAGATACGCAGTATTTT CASSLGLDTQYF
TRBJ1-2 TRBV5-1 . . TGCGCCAGCAGCTTGGATATTGTGGGTGGCTACACCTTC CASSLDIVGGYTF
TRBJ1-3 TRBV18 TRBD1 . TGTGCCAGCTCACCCGACAGGGGAGGTGGAAACACCATATATTTT CASSPDRGGGNTIYF
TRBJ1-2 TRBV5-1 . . TGCGCCAGCAGCTTGGGAGGGGCACCCCTCGGCTATGGCTACACCTTC CASSLGGAPLGYGYTF
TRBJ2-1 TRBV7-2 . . TGTGCCAGCAGCTCGGCCGCGGTGGTGAATGAGCAGTTCTTC CASSSAAVVNEQFF
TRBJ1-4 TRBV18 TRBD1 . TGTGCCAGCTCACTGGGACAGGCCAGCACTAATGAAAAACTGTTTTTT CASSLGQASTNEKLFF
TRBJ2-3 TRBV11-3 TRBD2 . TGTGCCAGCAGCTTAGGCCAGCGGGAGAACACAGATACGCAGTATTTT CASSLGQRENTDTQYF
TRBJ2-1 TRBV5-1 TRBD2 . TGCGCCAGCAGCTCAGTAGCGGGAGGGCCAAACAATGAGCAGTTCTTC CASSSVAGGPNNEQFF
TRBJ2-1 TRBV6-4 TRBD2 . TGTGCCAGCTCCTCAGGGCTAGCGGGAGGCTACAATGAGCAGTTCTTC CASSSGLAGGYNEQFF
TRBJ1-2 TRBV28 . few TGTGCCAGCAGTTTAACATCAGGGCTCTATGGCTACACCTTC CASSLTSGLYGYTF
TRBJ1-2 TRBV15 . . TGTGCCACCAGCAGGGCCAAAGGCGGCTACACCTTC CATSRAKGGYTF
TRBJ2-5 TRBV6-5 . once TGTGCCAGCAGTTACTCGGGGGGGCCGGAGACCCAGTACTTC CASSYSGGPETQYF
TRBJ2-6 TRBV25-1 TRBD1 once TGTGCCAGTACCACAGGGGGCTCTGGGGCCAACGTCCTGACTTTC CASTTGGSGANVLTF
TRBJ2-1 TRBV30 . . TGTGCCTGGACTAGGGGGGCCTACAATGAGCAGTTCTTC CAWTRGAYNEQFF
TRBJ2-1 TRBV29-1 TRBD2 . TGCAGCGTCCCAGGGAGCGGGAGCCACAATGAGCAGTTCTTC CSVPGSGSHNEQFF
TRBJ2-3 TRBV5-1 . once TGCGCCAGCAGCTTCGGGGCGTCTAGCACAGATACGCAGTATTTT CASSFGASSTDTQYF
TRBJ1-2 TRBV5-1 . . TGCGCCAGCAGCCGAAGTGGGACGGATAACTATGGCTACACCTTC CASSRSGTDNYGYTF
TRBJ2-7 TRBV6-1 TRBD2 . TGTGCCAGCAGTGAGGTCATCACCAGGGCTAGCGGGAGGGGCGAGCAGTACTTC CASSEVITRASGRGEQYF
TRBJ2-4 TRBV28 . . TGTGCCAGCAGGTCGGAAAGGGGTACGGCCAAAAACATTCAGTACTTC CASRSERGTAKNIQYF
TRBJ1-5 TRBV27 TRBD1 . TGTGCCAGCAGTCCCCAACAGGGGGCGGATCAGCCTCAGCATTTT CASSPQQGADQPQHF
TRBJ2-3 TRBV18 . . TGTGCCAGCTCACCATACTTAGGCTCGGATACGCAGTATTTT CASSPYLGSDTQYF
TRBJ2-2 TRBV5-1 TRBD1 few TGCGCCAGCAGCACTAATTCGCAGGGGGACAACACCGGGGAGCTGTTTTTT CASSTNSQGDNTGELFF
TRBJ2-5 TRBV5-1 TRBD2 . TGCGCCAGCAGCCAGGGAAGCGGGAGGGAAGAGACCCAGTACTTC CASSQGSGREETQYF
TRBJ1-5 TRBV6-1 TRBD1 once TGTGCCAGCAGTCTCGACAGGGGCGATCAGCCCCAGCATTTT CASSLDRGDQPQHF
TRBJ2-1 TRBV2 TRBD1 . TGTGCCAGCAGTGAAGGTAGGGACAGGGCTTGGAGCTCCTACAATGAGCAGTTCTTC CASSEGRDRAWSSYNEQFF
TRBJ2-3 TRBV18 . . TGTGCCAGCTCCCGGAGACAGGGCACAGATACGCAGTATTTT CASSRRQGTDTQYF
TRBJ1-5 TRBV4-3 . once TGCGCCAGCAGCCAAGATCAGCGGTCGGGCAATCAGCCCCAGCATTTT CASSQDQRSGNQPQHF
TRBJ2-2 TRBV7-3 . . TGTGCCAGCAGCTTAGGGACCAGGACCGGGGAGCTGTTTTTT CASSLGTRTGELFF
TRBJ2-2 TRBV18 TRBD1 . TGTGCCAGCTCACCTACGACAGGGAGTCCCGGGGAGCTGTTTTTT CASSPTTGSPGELFF